The 17 T cell receptor beta chains below come from one sample, sequenced in a study of blood T cell repertoires in COVID-19. Assay: immunoSEQ multiplex PCR; the TCRdb copy retains only in-frame clones and omits some. This table holds 150,000 to 200,000 clones, about 80% found once. Material: peripheral blood. These TCRs come from an elderly woman with acute or convalescent COVID-19.

V is TRBV11-2 and J is TRBJ2-1, with 9 nucleotides matching TRBD2. The CDR3 consists of 19 residues. Losses at the gene ends were 5 bases for V and 6 bases for J; bases not matched to a gene: 20. The germline V gene has CDR1 SGHAT and CDR2 FQNNGV. The CDR3, as DNA: TGTGCCAGCAGCCCCCGTTCGGTTAGGTTAGCGGGAGCGGTCAATGAGCAGTTCTTC. This encodes CASSPRSVRLAGAVNEQFF.

The chain links TRBV5-6 to TRBJ1-1, with TRBD1 matching 10 bases. V was pared by 4 bases and J by 2 bases, with 8 bases of the junction left unmatched. The germline V gene encodes CDR1 SGHDT and CDR2 YYEEEE. This CDR3 is built from 16 residues. CDR3 nucleotide sequence: TGTGCCAGCAGCCCTGACAGGGGGCCTACAAACACTGAAGCTTTCTTT. Amino acid sequence: CASSPDRGPTNTEAFF. Based on the CDR3 plus reference TRBV5-6 and TRBJ1-1, the full variable domain is DAGVTQSPTHLIKTRGQQVTLRCSPKSGHDTVSWYQQALGQGPQFIFQYYEEEERQRGNFPDRFSGHQFPNYSSELNVNALLLGDSALYLCASSPDRGPTNTEAFFGQGTRLTVV.

The V call is TRBV5-4, the J call TRBJ2-2; TRBD2 matches 8 bases. The V gene's germline CDR1 is SGHNT and CDR2 YYREEE (reference sequence). This CDR3 is built from 14 residues. The ends lost 4 bases at V and 7 bases at J; junction bases unmatched: 6. Here the CDR3 reads CASSPGLEGGELFF. The DNA of the CDR3 is TGTGCCAGCAGCCCGGGACTAGAAGGCGGGGAGCTGTTTTTT.

In its sample, this clone was seen a few times. The CDR3 region has the DNA TGTGCCAGCAGTTTGGCAGGCCTTCATGGCTACACCTTC. This encodes CASSLAGLHGYTF. The genes are TRBV12-3 or TRBV12-4 and TRBJ1-2; D is uncertain. Trimming pared 3 bases from V and 6 bases from J, leaving 11 bases between. This CDR3 has 13 amino acids.

The genes are TRBV7-9 and TRBJ2-3; possibly TRBD2 for D (6 bases). Germline-derived CDR1 and CDR2 are SEHNR and FQNEAQ (reference sequence). The CDR3 is made up of 15 amino acids. Trimming pared 4 bases from V and 3 bases from J, leaving 14 bases between. CDR3 amino acids: CASSSPPGGTDTQYF. DNA for the CDR3: TGTGCCAGCAGCTCTCCGCCCGGGGGAACAGATACGCAGTATTTT.

This chain connects TRBV5-1 to TRBJ2-2, with 10 bases that match TRBD1. Germline CDR1 is SGHRS and CDR2 is YFSETQ. The CDR3 is 16 residues long. With V trimmed by 4 bases and J by 3 bases, 6 bases remained unmatched. The CDR3 is CASSPRTGGYTGELFF. The CDR3, as DNA: TGCGCCAGCAGCCCGAGGACAGGGGGTTACACCGGGGAGCTGTTTTTT.

The chain combines TRBV6-1 with TRBJ2-2; a possible D gene is TRBD1 (5 bases). The V end lost 0 bases, the J end lost 7 bases, and 12 bases lay between the germline ends. Germline CDR1 reads MNHNS; CDR2 reads SASEGT. The CDR3 is made up of 15 amino acids. CDR3 sequence reads: CASSEASAGFGELFF. CDR3 DNA sequence: TGTGCCAGCAGTGAAGCGTCTGCAGGGTTCGGGGAGCTGTTTTTT.

The sample holds a few counts of this clone. The J gene is TRBJ2-2, the V gene TRBV30, with 10 positions matching TRBD1. The junction had 7 bases not matched to a gene; V was cut back by 4 bases and J by 5 bases. This CDR3 is 15 amino acids long. The V gene's germline CDR1 is GTSNPN and CDR2 SVGIG (reference sequence). The DNA for the CDR3 is TGTGCCTGGATAGGGGACAGGGGATATACCGGGGAGCTGTTTTTT. Translation gives CAWIGDRGYTGELFF. The variable domain in full, with the rest retrieved from reference TRBV30 and TRBJ2-2, is SQTIHQWPATLVQPVGSPLSLECTVEGTSNPNLYWYRQAAGRGLQLLFYSVGIGQISSEVPQNLSASRPQDRQFILSSKKLLLSDSGFYLCAWIGDRGYTGELFFGEGSRLTVL.

The chain couples TRBV10-3 to TRBJ1-6; possibly TRBD1 for D (5 bases). Germline assignment: CDR1 ENHRY and CDR2 SYGVKD. The ends were cut back, 0 bases at V and 8 bases at J, with 11 bases in the middle. The CDR3 length is 15 residues. CDR3 sequence: CAISESYSGDSPLHF. CDR3 sequence (DNA): TGTGCCATCAGTGAGTCGTACTCGGGGGATTCACCCCTCCACTTT.

V gene TRBV28 combines with J gene TRBJ2-7; D call uncertain. Deletions cut 8 bases from V and 0 bases from J, with 8 bases between. The CDR3 sequence is 12 residues long. CDR1 is MDHEN and CDR2 is SYDVKM in the germline V gene. The CDR3 DNA follows: TGTGCCAGCGCTTCGAGCTCCTACGAGCAGTACTTC. Protein: CASASSSYEQYF.

The J gene is TRBJ2-2, the V gene TRBV14; unclear D gene. The V and J ends lost 4 bases and 7 bases respectively, with 10 bases between them. The CDR3 loop spans 13 amino acids. Germline V gene sequence: CDR1 SGHDN, CDR2 FVKESK. For the CDR3, the DNA is TGTGCCAGCAGCCCTAATGATGTCGGGGAGCTGTTTTTT. Protein product: CASSPNDVGELFF.

V and J are TRBV4-3 and TRBJ2-1; 11 bases line up with TRBD2. From germline, CDR1 is LGHNA and CDR2 YSLEER. There are 18 residues in the CDR3. Trimming took 0 bases from V and 7 from J; bases not matched to a gene: 11. The CDR3: CASSQDEPLAGVTNEQFF. CDR3 in DNA: TGCGCCAGCAGCCAAGATGAACCACTAGCGGGAGTTACAAATGAGCAGTTCTTC.

The rearrangement links TRBV13 to TRBJ1-3; no reliable D call. Germline CDR1 and CDR2: PRHDT and FYEKMQ (reference sequence). V lost 5 bases and J 2 bases, leaving 10 bases between the germline ends. The CDR3 consists of 14 residues. The CDR3 bases are TGTGCCAGCAGCCCCTGGGAGACTGGAAACACCATATATTTT. It encodes CASSPWETGNTIYF.

The rearrangement links TRBV10-2 to TRBJ2-2; perhaps TRBD2 as D (6 bases). Germline assignment: CDR1 WSHSY and CDR2 SAAADI. V gave up 0 bases and J gave up 5 bases, with 10 bases separating them. This CDR3 has 15 amino acids. The CDR3 DNA is TGCGCCAGCAGTGAGTCTCGGGGGAGGACCGGGGAGCTGTTTTTT. Translating gives CASSESRGRTGELFF.

This clone was found a few times. CDR3 nucleotides: TGTGCCAGCAGCTTGAAGGGGGCAGGGGGCTACACCTTC. This encodes CASSLKGAGGYTF. V and J are TRBV5-6 and TRBJ1-2, with 7 bases lining up with TRBD1. The germline CDR1 and CDR2 sequences are SGHDT and YYEEEE. J gave up 8 bases and V 1 base, and 5 bases lay outside the gene matches. This CDR3 region has 13 residues.

With regard to this clone: One end of the junction fails to match germline, which may point to a read error. The J gene is TRBJ2-7, the V gene TRBV7-8; 8 bases agree with TRBD2. Germline lookup yields CDR1 SGHVS and CDR2 FQNEAQ. The CDR3 covers 15 residues. CDR3 bases: TGTGCCAGCAGCTTTCTTGGGACTAGGTCCTCCGAGCAGTACTTC. This translates into CASSFLGTRSSEQYF.

V usage is TRBV27 and J usage is TRBJ2-7; TRBD2 agrees at 7 bases. The V segment lost 8 bases and the J segment 1 base; nucleotides outside the gene matches: 8. The germline CDR1 and CDR2 sequences are MNHEY and SMNVEV (reference sequence). CDR3 size: 14 residues. The DNA for the CDR3 is TGTGCCAGCCAACAAGCGGGGTCTTCCTACGAGCAGTACTTC. Protein sequence: CASQQAGSSYEQYF.